Described below is a single T cell receptor beta chain sequence and its context. The data are from a study of blood T cell repertoires in COVID-19. CDR1 and CDR2 (germline): KGHSH, LQKENI. CDR3 length: 14 amino acids. Trimming stripped 5 bases from V and 1 base from J, with 11 bases between. Assay: immunoSEQ multiplex PCR; the TCRdb copy retains only in-frame clones and omits some. The table has some 150,000 clones, approximately 88% seen once; the top ten hold under 5.5%. The TCR comes from a human donor in a cohort sampled during active COVID-19. The chain has TRBV18 and TRBJ1-1; TRBD1 might be the D (6 bases). Sequencing was done on a sample of peripheral blood. CDR3 nucleotide sequence: TGTGCCAGCTCAGCAAGGGACAAGAACACTGAAGCTTTCTTT. Residues: CASSARDKNTEAFF.